The subject of this entry is one TCR beta chain. This clonotype was counted between two and nine times. Its specific antigen is unknown. No base quality values were provided; no much bigger clone lies one nucleotide off. Stable Graves' hyperthyroidism was defined as the absence of progression to ophthalmopathy over 18 months of follow-up. Hyperthyroidism patients were newly diagnosed, had a disease duration of under 2 months, and were aged 18 to 65 years. Patients with uncontrolled infections, other autoimmune diseases, pregnancy or lactation were excluded. Diagnoses were established on the basis of clinical symptoms, serum thyroxine and TRAb, thyroid ultrasound, and orbital computed tomography. PBMCs were isolated from 8 to 10 ml of fresh peripheral blood by Ficoll-Paque density gradient centrifugation. Trizol reagent was used to extract total RNA, and RNA quality was then checked on an Agilent 2100 Bioanalyzer.

The TCR beta CDR3 regions were amplified from RNA transcripts. For the first round of RT-PCR on the TCR CDR3, the HTBI primer set was used together with the Qiagen OneStep RT-PCR kit. Libraries were constructed in a second round of multiplex PCR, after which size selection and purification were performed. The libraries were sequenced on an Illumina HiSeq2000 using paired-end 100 bp reads. In the authors' own workflow: SOAPnuke was used to process the raw data, with reads discarded if the reads contained adapters or uncalled bases, had a mean Phred below 15, or lacked an exact constant-primer or identifier match. COPE v1.2.5 was used to merge high-quality paired reads, and clonotypes were defined as unique nucleotide sequences. MiTCR v1.1 was used to align clonotypes to the IMGT TRBV, TRBD and TRBJ reference segments. The analysis included only V-J combinations with a frequency above 0.0001, which together covered over 98% of the repertoires. A TCS score was defined as the ratio between F50 (clonal expansion) and ExV (chaos), using BLOSUM62-based TCRdist between CDR3 peptides within each V-J. Welch's t-statistics and random forest reduced fewer than 550 V-J features to 13, which were used in a naive Bayes classifier (R e1071). Clones were called with MiXCR by TCRdb after fastp trimmed the public reads at Q25, and only in-frame beta chains were retained. When rows share a CDR3 protein, they turn into one entry using the most common DNA and genes. TCRdb, rather than the study authors, made the V and J calls. This sample holds under 400,000 distinct CDR3 sequences; roughly a fifth were observed only once. Of the sample, less than 65% is held by the ten largest clones.

At the junction V is shortened by 3 bases and J by 4 bases; bases outside the gene matches: 3. From cysteine to phenylalanine, the CDR3 is 15 amino acids long. Only the CDR3 part of the read is kept: 45 bases, read in frame from the first base. The germline V gene encodes CDR1 LNHNV and CDR2 YYDKDF (reference sequence). The record originates from a study of T cells in Graves' hyperthyroidism and ophthalmopathy (dated by TCRdb to between 2018 and 2020). Broadly, across the study: Peripheral blood samples were taken at initial diagnosis, before any treatment was given. A discovery cohort of about 100 patients, 43 with Graves' ophthalmopathy and about 58 with stable Graves' hyperthyroidism, was used to find distinguishing TCR V-J signatures. Prospective prediction of ophthalmopathy was tested in an independent validation cohort consisting of some 20 hyperthyroidism patients and 17 patients who later progressed to ophthalmopathy. In roughly six Graves' hyperthyroidism patients, the study also compared T-cell repertoires from thyroid tissue with T-cell repertoires from blood. The 95 to 100 discovery patients were randomly split 7:3 into training and test sets. Following sampling, methimazole starting at 30 mg daily was given to hyperthyroidism patients, and high-dose intravenous methylprednisolone was given to ophthalmopathy patients. The paper reports TCR Vbeta CDR3 sequencing of 130 to 150 peripheral blood samples: under 45 ophthalmopathy, under 85 hyperthyroidism and around 17 progressor patients. Points the paper makes about the study in general: In validation, the model predicted progression to ophthalmopathy with approximately 69% sensitivity and less than 75% specificity, a median of approximately 6.5 months before onset. A 13 V-J signature model separated ophthalmopathy from stable hyperthyroidism, with about 88% sensitivity and 81.08% specificity in cross-validation and 80%/75% in testing. Sample size was not statistically predetermined, and blinding of investigators to group allocation was not performed. Most expanded thyroid clonotypes (frequency above 0.001) were also detected in blood, a finding suggesting that blood repertoires may reflect thyroid immune responses.

Rearrangement joined TRBV15 to TRBJ2-2; 9 middle bases align to TRBD2. The sequence derives from a woman aged 50 to 60 with Graves' hyperthyroidism. Input material: blood. The DNA is as follows: TGTGCCACCAGCAGGACTAGCGGAAGCACCGGGGAGCTGTTTTTT. It codes for CATSRTSGSTGELFF.